This record looks at one T cell receptor (beta chain) sequence and its context. Its target is unknown. This sample is drawn from a study of cytomegalovirus exposure and HLA in healthy donors. Study-wide points: In an earlier analysis, in several hundred donors, most V segments appeared productive either ~90% or ~30% of the time. In vitro experiments confirmed that three CMV-associated chains were specific for CMV antigens.

CDR1 MNHEY and CDR2 SVGAGI come from the germline V gene. This CDR3 contains 14 residues. Unmatched junction bases numbered 3, after V lost 7 bases and J lost 1 base. With 60 Vbeta and 13 Jbeta primers, the PCR was carried out. Some clones are missing from TCRdb's copy, which holds only in-frame ones; the method was immunoSEQ multiplex PCR. The data show about 130,000 clones, approximately 8.8% seen once. The genes are TRBV6-5 and TRBJ1-4, with TRBD1 matching 7 bases. Sequenced input: PBMCs. The clonotype was recovered from a man in his forties or fifties in good health and CMV-seronegative. CDR3: CASKGTVTNEKLFF. In DNA form, the CDR3 reads TGTGCCAGCAAGGGGACAGTAACTAATGAAAAACTGTTTTTT.